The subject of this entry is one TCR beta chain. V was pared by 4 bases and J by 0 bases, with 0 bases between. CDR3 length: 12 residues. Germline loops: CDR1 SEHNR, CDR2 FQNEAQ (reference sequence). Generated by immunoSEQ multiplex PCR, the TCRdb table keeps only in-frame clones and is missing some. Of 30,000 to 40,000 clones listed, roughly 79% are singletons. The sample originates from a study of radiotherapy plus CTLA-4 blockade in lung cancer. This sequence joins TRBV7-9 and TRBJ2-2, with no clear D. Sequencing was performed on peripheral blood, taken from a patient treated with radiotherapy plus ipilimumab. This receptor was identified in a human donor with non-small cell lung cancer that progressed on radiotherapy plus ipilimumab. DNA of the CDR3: TGTGCCAGCAGCTCGAACACCGGGGAGCTGTTTTTT. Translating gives CASSSNTGELFF.